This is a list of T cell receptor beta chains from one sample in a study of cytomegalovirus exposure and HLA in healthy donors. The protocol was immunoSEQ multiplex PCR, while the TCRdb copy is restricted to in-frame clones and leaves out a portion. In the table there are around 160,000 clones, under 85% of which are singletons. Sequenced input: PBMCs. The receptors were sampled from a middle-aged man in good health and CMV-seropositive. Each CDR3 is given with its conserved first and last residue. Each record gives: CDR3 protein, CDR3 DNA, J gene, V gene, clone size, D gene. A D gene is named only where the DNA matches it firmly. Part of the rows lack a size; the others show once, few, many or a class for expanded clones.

CDR3aa: CAISPGGSSYEQYF
CDR3nt: TGTGCCATCAGTCCTGGTGGGAGCTCCTACGAGCAGTACTTC
j_gene: TRBJ2-7
v_gene: TRBV10-3
abundance: .
d_gene: .

CDR3aa: CASSLNLNYEQYF
CDR3nt: TGTGCCAGCAGCCTCAACTTAAACTACGAGCAGTACTTC
j_gene: TRBJ2-7
v_gene: TRBV7-9
abundance: .
d_gene: .

CDR3aa: CSAARREHTEAFF
CDR3nt: TGCAGCGCAGCCCGCAGGGAACACACTGAAGCTTTCTTT
j_gene: TRBJ1-1
v_gene: TRBV29-1
abundance: few
d_gene: .

CDR3aa: CASSIRTANTGELFF
CDR3nt: TGTGCCAGTAGTATCAGGACAGCGAACACCGGGGAGCTGTTTTTT
j_gene: TRBJ2-2
v_gene: TRBV19
abundance: .
d_gene: .

CDR3aa: CASSVVSGGADTQYF
CDR3nt: TGTGCCAGCAGCGTAGTCTCCGGGGGGGCAGATACGCAGTATTTT
j_gene: TRBJ2-3
v_gene: TRBV9
abundance: once
d_gene: TRBD2

CDR3aa: CASRASGGTETRYF
CDR3nt: TGTGCCAGCAGGGCTAGCGGGGGGACGGAGACCCGGTACTTC
j_gene: TRBJ2-5
v_gene: TRBV6-6
abundance: .
d_gene: TRBD2

CDR3aa: CAWSVLEDTQYF
CDR3nt: TGTGCCTGGAGTGTACTCGAAGATACGCAGTATTTT
j_gene: TRBJ2-3
v_gene: TRBV30
abundance: .
d_gene: .

CDR3aa: CASSLIQGSHYGYTF
CDR3nt: TGTGCCAGCAGCTTAATCCAGGGGTCCCACTATGGCTACACCTTC
j_gene: TRBJ1-2
v_gene: TRBV7-2
abundance: .
d_gene: .

CDR3aa: CAIASHMNTEAFF
CDR3nt: TGTGCCATCGCCAGTCACATGAACACTGAAGCTTTCTTT
j_gene: TRBJ1-1
v_gene: TRBV10-3
abundance: .
d_gene: .

CDR3aa: CASSFGNGAYNEQFF
CDR3nt: TGTGCCAGCAGCTTTGGAAACGGGGCCTACAATGAGCAGTTCTTC
j_gene: TRBJ2-1
v_gene: TRBV7-2
abundance: once
d_gene: .

CDR3aa: CASSKGQISYEQYF
CDR3nt: TGTGCCAGCAGTAAGGGACAGATCTCCTACGAGCAGTACTTC
j_gene: TRBJ2-7
v_gene: TRBV27
abundance: .
d_gene: TRBD1

CDR3aa: CASSVASAGVFF
CDR3nt: TGTGCCAGCAGCGTAGCCTCAGCGGGGGTTTTCTTC
j_gene: TRBJ2-1
v_gene: TRBV9
abundance: .
d_gene: TRBD2

CDR3aa: CASSPSGDPYNEQFF
CDR3nt: TGTGCCAGCTCACCCTCAGGGGACCCCTACAATGAGCAGTTCTTC
j_gene: TRBJ2-1
v_gene: TRBV18
abundance: .
d_gene: .

CDR3aa: CASSLTSGGTYEQYF
CDR3nt: TGTGCCAGCAGCTTAACTAGCGGGGGGACCTACGAGCAGTACTTC
j_gene: TRBJ2-7
v_gene: TRBV7-9
abundance: .
d_gene: TRBD2

CDR3aa: CASSLNGGQETQYF
CDR3nt: TGTGCCAGCAGCTTAAACGGGGGCCAAGAGACCCAGTACTTC
j_gene: TRBJ2-5
v_gene: TRBV7-3
abundance: .
d_gene: .

CDR3aa: CASSRRAGGLTGELFF
CDR3nt: TGTGCCAGCAGCAGGAGGGCGGGGGGGCTCACCGGGGAGCTGTTTTTT
j_gene: TRBJ2-2
v_gene: TRBV5-4
abundance: .
d_gene: TRBD2

CDR3aa: CAIKPGGAHEQYF
CDR3nt: TGTGCCATTAAACCGGGGGGGGCCCACGAGCAGTACTTC
j_gene: TRBJ2-7
v_gene: TRBV28
abundance: .
d_gene: TRBD2

CDR3aa: CARSSWDRGAFF
CDR3nt: TGTGCCAGAAGCTCGTGGGACAGGGGAGCTTTCTTT
j_gene: TRBJ1-1
v_gene: TRBV5-3
abundance: .
d_gene: TRBD1

CDR3aa: CASSKDTGPTDTQYF
CDR3nt: TGTGCCAGCAGTAAGGACACGGGCCCCACAGATACGCAGTATTTT
j_gene: TRBJ2-3
v_gene: TRBV6-5
abundance: .
d_gene: .

CDR3aa: CASTEGPGGTGELFF
CDR3nt: TGTGCCAGCACCGAGGGGCCGGGAGGCACCGGGGAGCTGTTTTTT
j_gene: TRBJ2-2
v_gene: TRBV9
abundance: once
d_gene: TRBD2

CDR3aa: CASSLESGTEAFF
CDR3nt: TGTGCCAGCAGCTTAGAATCGGGTACTGAAGCTTTCTTT
j_gene: TRBJ1-1
v_gene: TRBV11-3
abundance: .
d_gene: .

CDR3aa: CACTGLAGYYEQYF
CDR3nt: TGTGCCTGCACGGGACTAGCGGGATACTACGAGCAGTACTTC
j_gene: TRBJ2-7
v_gene: TRBV30
abundance: .
d_gene: TRBD2

CDR3aa: CASSLVQSEQYF
CDR3nt: TGTGCCAGCAGCTTAGTCCAGTCCGAGCAGTACTTC
j_gene: TRBJ2-7
v_gene: TRBV7-9
abundance: .
d_gene: .

CDR3aa: CASSWTRGGQTDTQYF
CDR3nt: TGTGCCAGCAGTTGGACTCGGGGGGGCCAAACAGATACGCAGTATTTT
j_gene: TRBJ2-3
v_gene: TRBV11-2
abundance: .
d_gene: TRBD2

CDR3aa: CASSLFRPDNPKNIQYF
CDR3nt: TGTGCCAGCAGCTTATTCCGGCCAGACAATCCCAAAAACATTCAGTACTTC
j_gene: TRBJ2-4
v_gene: TRBV7-9
abundance: .
d_gene: .

CDR3aa: CASSFFVNSYEQYF
CDR3nt: TGTGCCAGCAGTTTCTTTGTTAACTCCTACGAGCAGTACTTC
j_gene: TRBJ2-7
v_gene: TRBV27
abundance: .
d_gene: .

CDR3aa: CASHEGGSNQPQHF
CDR3nt: TGTGCCAGCCACGAGGGGGGGAGCAATCAGCCCCAGCATTTT
j_gene: TRBJ1-5
v_gene: TRBV7-9
abundance: .
d_gene: .

CDR3aa: CASSRDILSNQPQHF
CDR3nt: TGTGCCAGCAGTCGGGACATCTTAAGCAATCAGCCCCAGCATTTT
j_gene: TRBJ1-5
v_gene: TRBV2
abundance: .
d_gene: .

CDR3aa: CASSLPRTGNGYTF
CDR3nt: TGTGCCAGCAGTCTCCCGCGGACAGGGAATGGCTACACCTTC
j_gene: TRBJ1-2
v_gene: TRBV28
abundance: .
d_gene: TRBD1

CDR3aa: CASSVDRTDQPQHF
CDR3nt: TGTGCCAGTAGTGTGGACAGGACCGATCAGCCCCAGCATTTT
j_gene: TRBJ1-5
v_gene: TRBV19
abundance: .
d_gene: TRBD1

CDR3aa: CASRVGGVTDTQYF
CDR3nt: TGCGCCAGCCGGGTCGGGGGGGTAACAGATACGCAGTATTTT
j_gene: TRBJ2-3
v_gene: TRBV5-1
abundance: .
d_gene: TRBD2

CDR3aa: CAISVPGQPQHF
CDR3nt: TGTGCCATCAGTGTTCCGGGACAGCCCCAGCATTTT
j_gene: TRBJ1-5
v_gene: TRBV10-3
abundance: .
d_gene: .